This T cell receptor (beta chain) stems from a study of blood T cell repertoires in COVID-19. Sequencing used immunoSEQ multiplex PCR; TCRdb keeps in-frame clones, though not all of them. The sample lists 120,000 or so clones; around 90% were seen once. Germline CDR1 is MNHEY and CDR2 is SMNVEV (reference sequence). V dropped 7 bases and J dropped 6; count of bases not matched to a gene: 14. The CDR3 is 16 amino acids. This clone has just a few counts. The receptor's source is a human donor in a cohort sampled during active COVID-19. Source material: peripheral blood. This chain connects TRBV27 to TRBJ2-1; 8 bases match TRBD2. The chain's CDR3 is CASTRLGLAGTNEQFF. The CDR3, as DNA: TGTGCCAGCACCCGCCTAGGGCTAGCGGGTACCAATGAGCAGTTCTTC.